This is a list of T cell receptor beta chains from one sample in a study of human T cells and chemical hapten exposure. TCRdb reanalysed the RACE reads using MiXCR and keeps one entry per CDR3 protein. The sample yields about 56,000 distinct CDR3 sequences, around 9.3% seen once. The material sequenced was whole blood, taken in connection with sensitization to the hapten diphenylcyclopropenone (DPC). The receptor source for this set is a woman aged 35 to 49 with alopecia areata. Some clones in this sample may be carry-over from other donors' samples. CDR3s include the opening cysteine and the closing phenylalanine or tryptophan. The D gene is left open where the match is weak. The size of a clone is reported for some rows only, either as once, few or many, or as a class for expanded clones.

V gene	clone size	J gene	D gene	CDR3 protein	CDR3 DNA
TRBV2	many	TRBJ2-1	NA	CATTKDVNYNEQFF	TGTGCCACTACTAAGGACGTTAACTACAATGAGCAGTTCTTC
TRBV5-1	NA	TRBJ2-3	NA	CASSFSWGGVDTQYF	TGCGCCAGCAGCTTTTCGTGGGGGGGCGTAGATACGCAGTATTTT
TRBV3-1	many	TRBJ2-1	NA	CASSQRGMGYNEQFF	TGTGCCAGCAGCCAGAGAGGTATGGGGTACAATGAGCAGTTCTTC
TRBV10-2	many	TRBJ2-2	NA	CASSRQGLNTGELFF	TGCGCCAGCAGTCGTCAGGGACTCAACACCGGGGAGCTGTTTTTT
TRBV4-1	many	TRBJ1-5	NA	CASSYGRGDQPQHF	TGCGCCAGCAGCTACGGTAGGGGGGATCAGCCCCAGCATTTT
TRBV20-1	NA	TRBJ2-7	NA	CSASQDYEQYF	TGCAGTGCTAGTCAGGACTACGAGCAGTACTTC
TRBV11-2	NA	TRBJ1-2	TRBD1	CASKGQTYGYTF	TGTGCCAGCAAGGGACAGACGTATGGCTACACCTTC
TRBV9	few	TRBJ1-3	NA	CASSVADSSGNTIYF	TGTGCCAGCAGCGTCGCGGACAGCTCTGGAAACACCATATATTTT
TRBV29-1	few	TRBJ2-3	NA	CSGRRGASTDTQYF	TGCAGCGGCCGCCGGGGGGCTAGCACAGATACGCAGTATTTT
TRBV4-1	NA	TRBJ2-2	NA	CASSRKGTGELFF	TGCGCCAGCAGCCGAAAAGGCACCGGGGAGCTGTTTTTT
TRBV9	many	TRBJ2-5	NA	CASSRRQVAETQYF	TGTGCCAGCAGCCGAAGACAGGTTGCAGAGACCCAGTACTTC
TRBV20-1	few	TRBJ2-1	NA	CSARDPYNEQFF	TGCAGTGCTAGAGATCCATACAATGAGCAGTTCTTC
TRBV28	many	TRBJ1-1	NA	CASSHRVGTEAFF	TGTGCCAGCAGTCACAGGGTCGGGACTGAAGCTTTCTTT
TRBV7-3	many	TRBJ2-2	NA	CASSLTVGPGELFF	TGTGCCAGCAGCTTAACTGTGGGCCCCGGGGAGCTGTTTTTT
TRBV18	many	TRBJ1-1	NA	CASSPSLNTEAFF	TGTGCCAGCTCACCGTCACTGAACACTGAAGCTTTCTTT
TRBV20-1	NA	TRBJ1-1	TRBD1	CSAHTRGGNTEAFF	TGCAGTGCCCACACCAGGGGGGGGAACACTGAAGCTTTCTTT
TRBV4-1	NA	TRBJ2-7	TRBD1	CASSQGTGLGEQYF	TGCGCCAGCAGCCAAGGGACAGGTCTGGGAGAGCAGTACTTC
TRBV20-1	many	TRBJ2-7	TRBD1	CSADDDRAYEQYF	TGCAGTGCTGATGATGACAGGGCTTACGAGCAGTACTTC
TRBV24-1	many	TRBJ2-2	NA	CATSRLGESAGELFF	TGTGCCACCTCCCGTCTTGGGGAGTCCGCCGGGGAGCTGTTTTTT
TRBV20-1	many	TRBJ1-2	NA	CSAGSSTNYGYTF	TGCAGTGCCGGGTCCAGTACTAACTATGGCTACACCTTC
TRBV27	NA	TRBJ1-5	NA	CASSPRWSNQPQHF	TGTGCCAGCAGTCCCAGGTGGAGCAATCAGCCCCAGCATTTT
TRBV10-3	NA	TRBJ1-5	NA	CATGRESNQPQHF	TGTGCCACTGGACGGGAAAGCAATCAGCCCCAGCATTTT
TRBV29-1	many	TRBJ1-3	NA	CSVVGNSGNTIYF	TGCAGCGTTGTTGGCAACTCTGGAAACACCATATATTTT
TRBV2	few	TRBJ2-1	NA	CASRIGGHNEQFF	TGTGCCAGCAGGATTGGAGGGCACAATGAGCAGTTCTTC
TRBV6-4	many	TRBJ1-6	NA	CASSADGGNSPLHF	TGTGCCAGCAGTGCGGATGGCGGTAATTCACCCCTCCACTTT
TRBV6-5	few	TRBJ2-3	NA	CASGRGRDTDTQYF	TGTGCCAGTGGTCGGGGGCGAGACACAGATACGCAGTATTTT
TRBV14	NA	TRBJ2-3	NA	CASSQWGPPVDTQYF	TGTGCCAGCAGCCAATGGGGGCCCCCGGTAGATACGCAGTATTTT
TRBV21-1	few	TRBJ2-5	NA	CASTRRDSQETQYF	TGTGCCAGCACCCGAAGGGACAGTCAAGAGACCCAGTACTTC
TRBV28	NA	TRBJ1-6	TRBD1	CASSFFAGGSPLHF	TGTGCCAGCAGTTTCTTCGCAGGGGGGTCACCCCTCCACTTT
TRBV27	few	TRBJ2-6	NA	CASSWTGSGANVLTF	TGTGCCAGCAGTTGGACGGGCTCTGGGGCCAACGTCCTGACTTTC
TRBV4-1	few	TRBJ2-7	TRBD2	CASSLGTSSYEQYF	TGCGCCAGCAGCCTCGGGACTAGCTCCTACGAGCAGTACTTC
TRBV6-4	NA	TRBJ1-1	NA	CASSDSPFNTEAFF	TGTGCCAGCAGTGACTCACCCTTCAACACTGAAGCTTTCTTT
TRBV29-1	many	TRBJ2-7	TRBD1	CSGRQGNEQYF	TGCAGCGGACGACAGGGGAACGAGCAGTACTTC
TRBV6-5	many	TRBJ1-1	NA	CASSYSLTVHEAFF	TGTGCCAGCAGTTACTCTCTAACGGTACATGAAGCTTTCTTT
TRBV6-2/TRBV6-3	many	TRBJ2-2	NA	CAGSPLNTGELFF	TGTGCCGGTTCGCCCCTGAACACCGGGGAGCTGTTTTTT
TRBV7-2	NA	TRBJ2-4	NA	CASSLVRVVGQGKNIQYF	TGTGCCAGCAGCTTAGTTCGCGTGGTAGGGCAAGGCAAAAACATTCAGTACTTC
TRBV20-1	NA	TRBJ2-3	NA	CSARERYRAADTQYF	TGCAGTGCTAGAGAGAGGTACAGGGCGGCAGATACGCAGTATTTT
TRBV5-6	many	TRBJ1-4	NA	CASSLIYSNEKLFF	TGTGCCAGCAGCTTGATTTACTCTAATGAAAAACTGTTTTTT
TRBV19	few	TRBJ2-1	TRBD2	CASSITWTDSLAGGHDEQFF	TGTGCCAGTAGTATAACGTGGACCGACAGCCTAGCGGGGGGGCACGATGAGCAGTTCTTC
TRBV12-3/TRBV12-4	many	TRBJ1-1	TRBD1	CASSFQGVTEAFF	TGTGCCAGCAGTTTCCAGGGGGTCACTGAAGCTTTCTTT
TRBV7-2	NA	TRBJ2-2	TRBD2	CASSFPSGGNTGELFF	TGTGCCAGCAGCTTTCCCAGCGGGGGGAACACCGGGGAGCTGTTTTTT
TRBV2	many	TRBJ2-5	NA	CASATPETQYF	TGTGCCAGCGCCACCCCCGAGACCCAGTACTTC
TRBV29-1	few	TRBJ1-1	NA	CSVVSLTTTEAFF	TGCAGCGTTGTCTCGCTAACGACGACTGAAGCTTTCTTT
TRBV6-2/TRBV6-3	few	TRBJ2-1	TRBD2	CASSPPGSGVDEQFF	TGTGCCAGCAGTCCGCCAGGGAGCGGGGTCGATGAGCAGTTCTTC
TRBV10-3	many	TRBJ2-7	TRBD1	CAISESPGQSYEQYF	TGTGCCATCAGTGAGTCTCCGGGACAGTCCTACGAGCAGTACTTC
TRBV5-1	many	TRBJ2-3	NA	CASSLSSAADTQYF	TGCGCCAGCAGCTTGTCTAGTGCGGCAGATACGCAGTATTTT
TRBV20-1	many	TRBJ2-7	NA	CSAGGESSYEQYF	TGCAGTGCGGGCGGGGAGTCGAGCTACGAGCAGTACTTC
TRBV28	many	TRBJ2-7	TRBD1	CASSSGGTGRYEQYF	TGTGCCAGCAGTTCTGGCGGGACAGGGCGCTACGAGCAGTACTTC
TRBV5-1	NA	TRBJ2-7	NA	CASSLEKSSYEQYF	TGCGCCAGCAGCTTGGAAAAAAGCTCCTACGAGCAGTACTTC
TRBV20-1	few	TRBJ1-2	NA	CSARRLANYGYTF	TGCAGTGCTAGACGGCTAGCTAACTATGGCTACACCTTC
TRBV24-1	many	TRBJ2-3	NA	CATSLGGTDTQYF	TGTGCCACCAGCTTAGGGGGCACAGATACGCAGTATTTT
TRBV4-1	many	TRBJ2-7	TRBD2	CASSNPSGGAYEQYF	TGCGCCAGCAGCAATCCTAGCGGGGGGGCCTACGAGCAGTACTTC
TRBV5-6	few	TRBJ2-7	NA	CASSLLQSYEQYF	TGTGCCAGCAGCTTGCTCCAGTCCTACGAGCAGTACTTC
TRBV7-2	NA	TRBJ1-6	NA	CASSSSSYNSSLHF	TGTGCCAGCAGCTCGAGCTCCTATAATTCATCCCTCCACTTT